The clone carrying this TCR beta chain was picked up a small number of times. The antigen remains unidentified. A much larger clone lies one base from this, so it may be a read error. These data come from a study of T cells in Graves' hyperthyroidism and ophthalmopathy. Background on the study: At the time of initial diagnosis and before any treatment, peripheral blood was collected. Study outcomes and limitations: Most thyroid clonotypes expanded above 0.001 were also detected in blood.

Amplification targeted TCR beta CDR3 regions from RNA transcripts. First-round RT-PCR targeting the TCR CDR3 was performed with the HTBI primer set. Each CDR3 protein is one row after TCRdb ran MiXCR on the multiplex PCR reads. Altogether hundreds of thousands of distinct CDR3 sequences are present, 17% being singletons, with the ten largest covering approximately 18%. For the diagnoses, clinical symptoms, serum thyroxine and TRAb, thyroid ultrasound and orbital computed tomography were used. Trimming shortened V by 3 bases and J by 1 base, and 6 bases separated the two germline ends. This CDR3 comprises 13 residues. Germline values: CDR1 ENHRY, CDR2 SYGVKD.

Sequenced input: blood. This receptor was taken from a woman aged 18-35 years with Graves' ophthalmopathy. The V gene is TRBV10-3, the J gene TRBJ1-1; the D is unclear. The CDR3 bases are TGTGCCATCAGTGAACAGCCGAACACTGAAGCTTTCTTT. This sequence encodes CAISEQPNTEAFF.